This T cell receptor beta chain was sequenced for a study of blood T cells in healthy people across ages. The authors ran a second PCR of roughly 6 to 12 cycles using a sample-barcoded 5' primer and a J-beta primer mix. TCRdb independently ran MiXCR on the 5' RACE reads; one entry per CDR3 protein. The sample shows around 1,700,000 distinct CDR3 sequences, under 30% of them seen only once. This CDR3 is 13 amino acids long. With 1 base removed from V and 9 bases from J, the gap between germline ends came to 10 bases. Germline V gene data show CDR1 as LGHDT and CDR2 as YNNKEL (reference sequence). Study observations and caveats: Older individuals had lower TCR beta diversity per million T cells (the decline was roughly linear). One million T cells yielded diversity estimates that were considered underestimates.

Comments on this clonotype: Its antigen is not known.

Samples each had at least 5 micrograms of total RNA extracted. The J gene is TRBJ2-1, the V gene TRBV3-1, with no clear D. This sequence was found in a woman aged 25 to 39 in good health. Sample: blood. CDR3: CASSQVVSPEQFF. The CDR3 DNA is TGTGCCAGCAGCCAAGTGGTCTCGCCTGAGCAGTTCTTC.